The 8 T cell receptor beta chains presented below share a single source sample, sequenced in a study of cytomegalovirus exposure and HLA in healthy donors. The protocol was immunoSEQ multiplex PCR, while the TCRdb copy is restricted to in-frame clones and leaves out a portion. The sample yields about 160,000 clones, approximately 96% seen once. The source material was PBMCs. These TCRs come from a woman in her late teens or twenties in good health and CMV-seronegative.

The V call is TRBV7-9, the J call TRBJ2-1; D remains ambiguous. The CDR3 consists of 14 residues. In germline, CDR1 is SEHNR, CDR2 FQNEAQ (reference sequence). V was clipped by 2 bases and J by 2 bases, with 7 bases between them. CDR3 in amino acids: CASSLSFPYNEQFF. The CDR3 DNA reads TGTGCCAGCAGCTTATCGTTTCCCTACAATGAGCAGTTCTTC.

This chain links TRBV28 with TRBJ1-5, with 8 bases lining up with TRBD1. The CDR3 is 15 amino acids. Germline V gene data show CDR1 as MDHEN and CDR2 as SYDVKM. V shed 3 bases and J 6 bases; nucleotides not matched to a gene: 7. The CDR3 nucleotides read TGTGCCAGCAGTTTTGCGACAGGGGTTCCTCAGCCCCAGCATTTT. Its translation is CASSFATGVPQPQHF.

The rearrangement joins TRBV18 to TRBJ2-7, with TRBD1 as a possible D gene (6 bases). V dropped 6 bases and J dropped 6 bases, with 12 bases sitting between them. The germline gives CDR1 KGHSH, CDR2 LQKENI. The CDR3 extends over 12 amino acids. DNA for the CDR3: TGTGCCAGCTCTCAACAGGGTGGCGAGCAGTACTTC. It encodes CASSQQGGEQYF.

The V gene is TRBV7-2, the J gene TRBJ2-7; possibly TRBD1 for D (5 bases). The germline gives CDR1 SGHTA, CDR2 FQGNSA. This CDR3 region has 15 residues. Between the trimmed V and J ends, which lost 4 bases and 3 bases, there was a span of 16 bases. The CDR3 region has the DNA TGTGCCAGCAGCTCAGACAGCGCAGGGTACTACGAGCAGTACTTC. Translating it yields CASSSDSAGYYEQYF.

This clone was found once. This rearrangement joins TRBV6-1 to TRBJ1-4; weak D call: TRBD1 (6 bases). The CDR3 extends over 16 amino acids. From germline, CDR1 is MNHNS and CDR2 SASEGT. Deletions cut 3 bases from V and 2 bases from J, with 13 bases between. The CDR3 sequence is CASSDLTGSTNEKLFF. CDR3 nucleotide sequence: TGTGCCAGCAGTGACCTTACAGGGTCCACTAATGAAAAACTGTTTTTT.

The chain recombines TRBV5-1 with TRBJ1-4; D is unresolved. V was clipped by 3 bases and J by 5 bases, with 14 bases between them. The CDR3 runs to 15 residues. Germline V gene data show CDR1 as SGHRS and CDR2 as YFSETQ. The CDR3 spells CASSYLAGRNEKLFF. Written as DNA, the CDR3 is TGCGCCAGCAGCTATCTTGCAGGAAGAAATGAAAAACTGTTTTTT.

This clone has just one count. V is TRBV4-3 and J is TRBJ1-2, with 12 positions matching TRBD1. Losses at the gene ends were 4 bases for V and 2 bases for J; bases not matched to a gene: 2. The CDR3 totals 15 residues. Per germline, CDR1 LGHNA and CDR2 YSLEER. DNA of the CDR3: TGCGCCAGCAGCCTCGGGACAGGGGGCAACTATGGCTACACCTTC. Amino acids: CASSLGTGGNYGYTF.

The chain uses TRBV19 and TRBJ2-3; D is undetermined. This CDR3 is 14 amino acids long. CDR1 is LNHDA, CDR2 SQIVND, per germline (reference sequence). V was trimmed by 5 bases and J by 0 bases, leaving 9 bases between them. CDR3 in DNA: TGTGCCAGTAGTCCCACCACTAGCACAGATACGCAGTATTTT. Residues: CASSPTTSTDTQYF.